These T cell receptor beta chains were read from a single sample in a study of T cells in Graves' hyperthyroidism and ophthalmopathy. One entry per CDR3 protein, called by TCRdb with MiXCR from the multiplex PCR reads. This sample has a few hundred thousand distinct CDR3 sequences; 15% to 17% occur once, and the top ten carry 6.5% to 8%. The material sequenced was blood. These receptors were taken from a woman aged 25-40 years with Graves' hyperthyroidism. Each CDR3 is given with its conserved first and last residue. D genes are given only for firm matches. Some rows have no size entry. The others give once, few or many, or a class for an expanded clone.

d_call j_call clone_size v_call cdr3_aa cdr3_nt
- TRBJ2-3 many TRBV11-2 CASSSSTTGTPSTDTQYF TGTGCCAGCAGCTCCAGTACTACAGGGACCCCTAGCACAGATACGCAGTATTTT
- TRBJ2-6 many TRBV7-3 CASSPSAGANVLTF TGTGCCAGCAGCCCTAGTGCTGGGGCCAACGTCCTGACTTTC
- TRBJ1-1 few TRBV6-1 CASRSTGGMNTEAFF TGTGCCAGCAGGTCAACCGGGGGGATGAACACTGAAGCTTTCTTT
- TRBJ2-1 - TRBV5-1 CASSFFREHRNEQFF TGCGCCAGCAGCTTTTTTCGGGAGCATCGGAATGAGCAGTTCTTC
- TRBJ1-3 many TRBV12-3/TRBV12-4 CASPPTADGLTAPGNTIYF TGTGCCAGCCCTCCGACGGCGGACGGACTAACGGCACCTGGAAACACCATATATTTT
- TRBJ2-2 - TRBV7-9 CASSLALIGELFF TGTGCCAGCAGCTTAGCGCTGATAGGGGAGCTGTTTTTT
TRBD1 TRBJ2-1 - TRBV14 CASSQDTGDRVSYNEQFF TGTGCCAGCAGCCAAGATACGGGGGACAGGGTATCCTACAATGAGCAGTTCTTC
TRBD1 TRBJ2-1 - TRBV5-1 CASSSRDRGYIEQFF TGCGCCAGCAGCTCCCGGGACAGGGGTTACATTGAGCAGTTCTTC
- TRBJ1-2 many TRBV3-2 CASSQGSENYGYTF TGTGCCAGCAGCCAGGGGTCAGAAAACTATGGCTACACCTTC
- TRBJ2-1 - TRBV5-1 CACSLGDEQFF TGCGCCTGCAGCTTGGGGGATGAGCAGTTCTTC
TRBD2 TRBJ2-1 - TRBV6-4 CASSVSPGGYNEQFF TGTGCCAGCAGTGTCAGCCCGGGGGGCTACAATGAGCAGTTCTTC
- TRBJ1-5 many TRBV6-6 CASSYRLLQPQHF TGTGCCAGCAGTTACAGGTTGTTGCAGCCCCAGCATTTT
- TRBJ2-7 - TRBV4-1 CASSQDDIARVWNYEQYF TGCGCCAGCAGCCAAGATGATATTGCCCGGGTGTGGAACTACGAGCAGTACTTC
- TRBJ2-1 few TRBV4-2 CASSYRLGPDQHNEQFF TGTGCCAGCAGCTACAGGCTTGGACCAGACCAACACAATGAGCAGTTCTTC
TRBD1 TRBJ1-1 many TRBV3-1 CASSPRFDRVEGTEAFF TGTGCCAGCAGCCCGCGCTTCGACAGGGTTGAGGGCACTGAAGCTTTCTTT
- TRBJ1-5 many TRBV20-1 CSASPPGFQPQHF TGCAGTGCTAGCCCCCCAGGTTTTCAGCCCCAGCATTTT
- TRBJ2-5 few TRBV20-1 CSARDPGTQYF TGCAGTGCTAGAGATCCGGGGACGCAGTACTTC
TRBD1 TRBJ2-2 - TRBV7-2 CASSGRTGAGELFF TGTGCCAGCAGCGGCAGGACAGGGGCCGGGGAGCTGTTTTTT
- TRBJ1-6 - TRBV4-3 CASSQDRSNSPLHF TGCGCCAGCAGCCAGGACAGATCAAATTCACCCCTCCACTTT
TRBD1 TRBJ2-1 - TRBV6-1 CASSRMGQIRYNEQFF TGTGCCAGCAGCCGCATGGGACAGATAAGGTACAATGAGCAGTTCTTC
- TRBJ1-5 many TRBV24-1 CATSDFSGQPQHF TGTGCCACCAGTGATTTTAGCGGTCAGCCCCAGCATTTT
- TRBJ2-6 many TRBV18 CASSGGANVLTF TGTGCCAGCTCAGGAGGGGCCAACGTCCTGACTTTC
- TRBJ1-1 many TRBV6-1 CASSSGRSNTEAFF TGTGCCAGCAGCAGCGGGCGATCGAACACTGAAGCTTTCTTT
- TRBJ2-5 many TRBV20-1 CSALGQETQYF TGCAGTGCACTGGGGCAAGAGACCCAGTACTTC
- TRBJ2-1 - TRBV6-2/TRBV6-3 CASRRDAYNEQFF TGTGCCAGCAGACGGGACGCCTACAATGAGCAGTTCTTC
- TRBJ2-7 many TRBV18 CASSPGQLMTYEQYF TGTGCCAGCTCACCCGGACAGCTTATGACCTACGAGCAGTACTTC
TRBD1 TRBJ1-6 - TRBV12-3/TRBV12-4 CASSFGQGGSPPHF TGTGCCAGCAGTTTTGGACAGGGGGGTTCACCCCCCCACTTT
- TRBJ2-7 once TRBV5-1 CASSLNPSAWEQYF TGCGCCAGCAGCTTGAACCCCTCGGCCTGGGAGCAGTACTTC
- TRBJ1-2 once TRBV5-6 CASALLPTPPAYGYTF TGTGCCAGCGCCCTCCTCCCGACTCCGCCGGCCTATGGCTACACCTTC
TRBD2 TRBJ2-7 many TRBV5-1 CASSWTPRAGGRYEQYF TGCGCCAGCAGCTGGACACCTAGAGCGGGAGGTCGCTACGAGCAGTACTTC
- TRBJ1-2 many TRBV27 CASSSAGPAGYGYTF TGTGCCAGCAGTTCCGCAGGTCCCGCTGGCTATGGCTACACCTTC
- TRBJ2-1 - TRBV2 CASSVSGQFF TGTGCCAGCAGTGTCAGCGGACAGTTCTTC
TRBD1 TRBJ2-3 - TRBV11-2 CASSSSTGVSTDTQYF TGTGCCAGCAGCTCATCGACAGGGGTCAGCACAGATACGCAGTATTTT
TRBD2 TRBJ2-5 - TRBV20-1 CSAEPGLAGEGQETQYF TGCAGTGCTGAACCGGGACTAGCGGGAGAGGGGCAAGAGACCCAGTACTTC
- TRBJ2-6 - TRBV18 CASSPLLLPAEGANVLTF TGTGCCAGCTCACCACTTTTACTCCCGGCGGAAGGGGCCAACGTCCTGACTTTC
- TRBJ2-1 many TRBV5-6 CASRSLNSVNEQFF TGTGCCAGCAGATCGTTAAATTCGGTGAATGAGCAGTTCTTC
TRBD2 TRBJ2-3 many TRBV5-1 CASSSSGRLDTQYF TGCGCCAGCAGCTCTAGCGGGAGGTTAGATACGCAGTATTTT
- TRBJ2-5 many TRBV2 CASSAQGGGQETQYF TGTGCCAGCAGTGCCCAGGGGGGTGGGCAAGAGACCCAGTACTTC
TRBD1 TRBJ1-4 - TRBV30 CAWSGTGGYEKLFF TGTGCCTGGAGTGGTACAGGGGGCTATGAAAAACTGTTTTTT
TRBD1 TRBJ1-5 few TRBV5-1 CASSPRQGPLRGSNQPQHF TGCGCCAGCAGCCCCAGACAGGGGCCTCTCAGGGGTAGCAATCAGCCCCAGCATTTT
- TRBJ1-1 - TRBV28 CAPTSSAEAFF TGTGCCCCCACAAGCTCCGCTGAAGCTTTCTTT
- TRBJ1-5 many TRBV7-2 CASSLGPGGDQPQHF TGTGCCAGCAGCTTAGGACCGGGGGGCGATCAGCCCCAGCATTTT
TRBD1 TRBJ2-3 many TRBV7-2 CASSPPGQGVSDTQYF TGTGCCAGCAGCCCACCGGGACAGGGGGTTTCAGATACGCAGTATTTT
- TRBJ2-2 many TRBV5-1 CASSGRGANTGELFF TGCGCCAGCAGCGGGCGGGGCGCGAACACCGGGGAGCTGTTTTTT
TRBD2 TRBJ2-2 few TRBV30 CAWSIQFRASGRNGELFF TGTGCCTGGAGTATCCAATTCAGGGCTAGCGGGAGGAACGGGGAGCTGTTTTTT
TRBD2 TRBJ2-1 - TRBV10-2 CASSGVAGVLDSYNEQFF TGCGCCAGCAGTGGTGTAGCGGGAGTTCTTGACTCCTACAATGAGCAGTTCTTC
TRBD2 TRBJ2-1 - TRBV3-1 CASSHNRDYPYNEQFF TGTGCCAGCAGCCATAACCGGGACTACCCTTACAATGAGCAGTTCTTC
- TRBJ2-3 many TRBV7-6 CASSLDWASTDTQYF TGTGCCAGCAGCTTAGACTGGGCCAGTACAGATACGCAGTATTTT
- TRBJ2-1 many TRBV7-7 CASSLGTAGQNEQFF TGTGCCAGCAGCTTAGGGACGGCGGGGCAAAATGAGCAGTTCTTC
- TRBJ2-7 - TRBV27 CASSYLGGRLEQYF TGTGCCAGCAGTTACCTAGGGGGGCGCCTTGAGCAGTACTTC
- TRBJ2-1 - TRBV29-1 CSVEPHTSTSSYNEQFF TGCAGCGTTGAACCCCATACTAGCACCAGCTCCTACAATGAGCAGTTCTTC
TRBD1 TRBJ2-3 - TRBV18 CASSPGQGVDTQYF TGTGCCAGCTCACCAGGACAGGGGGTAGATACGCAGTATTTT
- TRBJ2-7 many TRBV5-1 CASSLDRGETYEQYF TGCGCCAGCAGCTTGGACCGGGGCGAGACCTACGAGCAGTACTTC
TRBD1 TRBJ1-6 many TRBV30 CAWSRDSRNYNSPLHF TGTGCCTGGAGTAGGGACAGTCGGAACTATAATTCACCCCTCCACTTT
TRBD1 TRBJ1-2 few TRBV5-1 CASSLGVNEGTGRNAGYTF TGCGCCAGCAGCTTGGGGGTCAATGAGGGGACAGGGCGAAACGCAGGCTACACCTTC
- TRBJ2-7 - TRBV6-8 CASRAIDNSYEQYF TGTGCCAGCCGGGCCATCGATAACTCCTACGAGCAGTACTTC
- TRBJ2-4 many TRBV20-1 CSASGQSRDIQYF TGCAGTGCTAGCGGCCAGTCTCGGGACATTCAGTACTTC
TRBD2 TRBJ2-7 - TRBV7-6 CASSPGGSGRAYEQYF TGTGCCAGCAGCCCCGGGGGGAGCGGGAGGGCCTACGAGCAGTACTTC
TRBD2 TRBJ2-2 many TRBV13 CASSPRLASSTGELFF TGTGCCAGCAGCCCGCGACTAGCGTCGTCCACCGGGGAGCTGTTTTTT